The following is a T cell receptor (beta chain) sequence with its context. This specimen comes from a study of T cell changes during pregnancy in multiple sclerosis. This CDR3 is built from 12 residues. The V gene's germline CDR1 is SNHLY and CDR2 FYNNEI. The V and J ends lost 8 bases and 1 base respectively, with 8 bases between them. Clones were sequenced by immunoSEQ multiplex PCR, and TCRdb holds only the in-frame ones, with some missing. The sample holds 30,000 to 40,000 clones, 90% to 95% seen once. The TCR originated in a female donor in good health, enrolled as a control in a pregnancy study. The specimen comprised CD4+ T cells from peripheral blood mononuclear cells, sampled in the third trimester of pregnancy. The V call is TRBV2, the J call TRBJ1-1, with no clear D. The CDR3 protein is CASFDTNTEAFF. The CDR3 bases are TGTGCCAGCTTCGACACGAACACTGAAGCTTTCTTT. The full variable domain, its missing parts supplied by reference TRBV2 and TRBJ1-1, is EPEVTQTPSHQVTQMGQEVILRCVPISNHLYFYWYRQILGQKVEFLVSFYNNEISEKSEIFDDQFSVERPDGSNFTLKIRSTKLEDSAMYFCASFDTNTEAFFGQGTRLTVV.